This T cell receptor (beta chain) was sequenced in a study of identical twins. This clonotype has at least ten counts. One entry per CDR3 protein results from TCRdb running MiXCR on the 5' RACE reads. The sample has about 810,000 distinct CDR3 sequences, around an eighth seen once. Unmatched junction bases numbered 4, after V lost 6 bases and J lost 6 bases. This CDR3 comprises 14 residues. CDR1 and CDR2 from the germline V gene are SNHLY and FYNNEI. The data also belong to a second study, concerning yellow fever vaccine responses in identical twins.

The sequencing input was PBMCs. The TCR comes from a woman between 18 and 29 years old in good health. This rearrangement joins TRBV2 to TRBJ2-3, with TRBD2 matching 12 bases. CDR3 sequence (DNA): TGTGCCAGCAGCGGGACTAGCGGGCGGGATACGCAGTATTTT. Translating it yields CASSGTSGRDTQYF. Full variable domain (missing parts from reference TRBV2 and TRBJ2-3): EPEVTQTPSHQVTQMGQEVILRCVPISNHLYFYWYRQILGQKVEFLVSFYNNEISEKSEIFDDQFSVERPDGSNFTLKIRSTKLEDSAMYFCASSGTSGRDTQYFGPGTRLTVL.